This T cell receptor (beta chain) was identified in a study of shared clonotypes between healthy human individuals. General study findings and limits: Large sequencing depth failed to make sorted-subset sequencing complete, rarefaction showed.

Germline V gives CDR1 MNHEY, CDR2 SMNVEV (reference sequence). There are 17 residues in the CDR3. V lost 2 bases and J 2 bases, leaving 18 bases between the germline ends. Libraries were prepared by immunoSEQ multiplex PCR; TCRdb keeps only in-frame clonotypes and omits some of them. The repertoire holds 650,000 to 700,000 clones, with 90% as singletons. Concerning this clone itself: The antigen remains unidentified.

This clonotype was sampled from a man younger than 35 in good health. Some clones in this sample may be carry-over from other donors' samples. This chain links TRBV27 with TRBJ2-5; unclear D gene. Sequencing input: memory CD8+ T cells from PBMCs. Subset indicated: CD45RO+ cells pooled with CCR7-negative TemRA cells. In DNA form, the CDR3 reads TGTGCCAGCAGTTTAAACGGTTGGGCAGGCCCACAAGAGACCCAGTACTTC. Its protein product is CASSLNGWAGPQETQYF.